Sequencing of this T cell receptor (beta chain) was carried out in a study of cytomegalovirus exposure and HLA in healthy donors. The overall study: Caucasian-associated ancestry cluster membership applied to under 85% of around 400 genotyped donors. Study-wide results and caveats: Presence/absence analyses assumed roughly uniform sequencing depth across donors, which may not hold. Beyond CMV serostatus, there was no information to go on about immune exposure.

Details on this clone: What it binds is unknown.

13 Jbeta primers and 60 Vbeta primers were used for the PCR. Method: immunoSEQ multiplex PCR; TCRdb's copy keeps in-frame clones and lacks some. The sample holds about 160,000 clones. CDR3 length: 13 residues. Trimming removed 0 bases at V and 9 bases at J, with 9 bases between. Germline-derived CDR1 and CDR2 are ENHRY and SYGVKD. The gene calls are TRBV10-3 and TRBJ2-1; D is unresolved. Sequencing was performed on PBMCs. The clonotype originates from a young man in good health and CMV-seronegative. The CDR3 is CAISESNNPEQFF. In nucleotides, the CDR3 is TGTGCCATCAGTGAGTCGAACAACCCTGAGCAGTTCTTC.